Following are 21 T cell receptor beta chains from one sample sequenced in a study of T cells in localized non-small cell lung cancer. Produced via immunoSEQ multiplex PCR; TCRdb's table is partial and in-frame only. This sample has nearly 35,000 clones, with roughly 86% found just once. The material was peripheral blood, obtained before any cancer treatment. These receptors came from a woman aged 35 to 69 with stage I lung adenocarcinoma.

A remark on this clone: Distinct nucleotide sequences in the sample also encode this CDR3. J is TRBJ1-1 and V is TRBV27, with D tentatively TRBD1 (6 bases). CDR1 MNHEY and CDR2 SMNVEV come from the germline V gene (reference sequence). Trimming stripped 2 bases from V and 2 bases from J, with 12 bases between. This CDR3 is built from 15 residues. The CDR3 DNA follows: TGTGCCAGCAGTTTAAGCGGACAGTTAAACACTGAAGCTTTCTTT. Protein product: CASSLSGQLNTEAFF.

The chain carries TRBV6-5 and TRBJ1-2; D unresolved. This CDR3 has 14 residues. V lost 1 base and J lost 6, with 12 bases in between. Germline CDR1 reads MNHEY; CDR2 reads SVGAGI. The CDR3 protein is CASSYFAGIDGYTF. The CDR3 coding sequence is TGTGCCAGCAGTTACTTTGCGGGAATCGATGGCTACACCTTC.

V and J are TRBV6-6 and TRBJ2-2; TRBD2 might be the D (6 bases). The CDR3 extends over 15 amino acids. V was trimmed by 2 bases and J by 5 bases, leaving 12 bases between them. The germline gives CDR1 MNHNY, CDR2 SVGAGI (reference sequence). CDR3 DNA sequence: TGTGCCAGCAGTTACGCGGGACCTATGACCGGGGAGCTGTTTTTT. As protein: CASSYAGPMTGELFF.

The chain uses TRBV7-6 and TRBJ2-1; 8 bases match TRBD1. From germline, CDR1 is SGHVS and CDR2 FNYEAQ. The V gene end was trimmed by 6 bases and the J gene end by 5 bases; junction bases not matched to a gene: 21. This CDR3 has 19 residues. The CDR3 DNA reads TGTGCCAGCAGAACCAGACAGGGGCCCGATAGCGGAGATGACAATGAGCAGTTCTTC. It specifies CASRTRQGPDSGDDNEQFF.

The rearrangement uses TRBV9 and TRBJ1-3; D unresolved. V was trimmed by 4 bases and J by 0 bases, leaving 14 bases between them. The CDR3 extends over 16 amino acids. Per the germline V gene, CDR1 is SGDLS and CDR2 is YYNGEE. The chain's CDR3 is CASSPILTSSGNTIYF. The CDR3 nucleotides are TGTGCCAGCAGCCCGATCCTCACCTCCTCTGGAAACACCATATATTTT.

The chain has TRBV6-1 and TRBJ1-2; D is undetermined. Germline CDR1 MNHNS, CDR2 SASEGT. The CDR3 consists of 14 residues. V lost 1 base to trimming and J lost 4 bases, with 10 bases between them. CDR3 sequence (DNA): TGTGCCAGCAGTGAAGTATCGGGAGTCTATGGCTACACCTTC. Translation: CASSEVSGVYGYTF.

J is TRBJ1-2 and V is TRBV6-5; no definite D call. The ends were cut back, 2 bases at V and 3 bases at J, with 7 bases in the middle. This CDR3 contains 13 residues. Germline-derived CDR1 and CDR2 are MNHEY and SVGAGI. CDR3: CASSYRSDYGYTF. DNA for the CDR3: TGTGCCAGCAGTTACCGCAGCGACTATGGCTACACCTTC.

The CDR3: CASSERERAAFF. DNA for the CDR3: TGTGCCAGCAGTGAAAGGGAACGAGCAGCTTTCTTT. The V and J genes are TRBV6-1 and TRBJ1-1; no reliable D call. The V gene lost 2 bases and the J gene lost 10 bases, with 11 bases spanning the gap. In germline, CDR1 is MNHNS, CDR2 SASEGT. The CDR3 contains 12 residues.

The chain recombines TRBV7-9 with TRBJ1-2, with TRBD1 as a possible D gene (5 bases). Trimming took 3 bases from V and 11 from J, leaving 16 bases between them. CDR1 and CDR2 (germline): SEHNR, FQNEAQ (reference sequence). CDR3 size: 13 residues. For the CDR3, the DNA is TGTGCCAGCAGCTTTCTGGGCCGCGGGGGGTACACCTTC. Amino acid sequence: CASSFLGRGGYTF.

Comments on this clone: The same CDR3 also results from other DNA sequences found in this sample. The CDR3, as DNA: TGTGCCAGCTCACCACAAGGGAGCAATCAGCCCCAGCATTTT. Translating gives CASSPQGSNQPQHF. The chain joins TRBV18 to TRBJ1-5; no firm D call. Germline V gene lookup returns CDR1 KGHSH and CDR2 LQKENI. The CDR3 has 14 residues. The V and J ends lost 1 base and 1 base respectively, with 5 bases between them.

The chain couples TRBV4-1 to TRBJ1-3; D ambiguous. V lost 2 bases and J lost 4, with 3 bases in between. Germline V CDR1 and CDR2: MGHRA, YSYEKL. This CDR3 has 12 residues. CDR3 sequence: CASSQNGNTIYF. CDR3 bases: TGCGCCAGCAGCCAAAACGGAAACACCATATATTTT.

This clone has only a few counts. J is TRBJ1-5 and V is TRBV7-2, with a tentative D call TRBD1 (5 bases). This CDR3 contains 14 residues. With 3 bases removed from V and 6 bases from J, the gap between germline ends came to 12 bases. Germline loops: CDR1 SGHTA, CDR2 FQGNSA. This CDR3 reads CASSLGGMAQPQHF. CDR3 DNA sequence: TGTGCCAGCAGCTTGGGGGGGATGGCTCAGCCCCAGCATTTT.

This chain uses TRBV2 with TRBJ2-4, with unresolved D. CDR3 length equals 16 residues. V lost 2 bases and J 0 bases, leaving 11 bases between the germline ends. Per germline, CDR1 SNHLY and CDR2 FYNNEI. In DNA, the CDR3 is TGTGCCAGCAGTGAATATGGGCCCTTAGCCAAAAACATTCAGTACTTC. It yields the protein CASSEYGPLAKNIQYF.

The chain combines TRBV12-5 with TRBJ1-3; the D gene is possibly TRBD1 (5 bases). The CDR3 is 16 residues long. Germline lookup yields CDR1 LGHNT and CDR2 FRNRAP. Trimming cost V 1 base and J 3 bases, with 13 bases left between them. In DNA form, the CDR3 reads TGTGCTAGTGGTTTGGGCCAGGGTCTTTTTGGAAACACCATATATTTT. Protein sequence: CASGLGQGLFGNTIYF.

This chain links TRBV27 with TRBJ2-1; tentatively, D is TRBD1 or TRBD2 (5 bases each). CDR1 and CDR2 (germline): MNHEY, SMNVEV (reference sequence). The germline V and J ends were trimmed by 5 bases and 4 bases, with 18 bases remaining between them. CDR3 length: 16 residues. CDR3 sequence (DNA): TGTGCCAGCAGTGTCATTGGGGGTTCCCTTTACAATGAGCAGTTCTTC. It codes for CASSVIGGSLYNEQFF.

The DNA for the CDR3 is TGTGCCAGTAGTATGGGCAGAATGAACACTGAAGCTTTCTTT. Translated, it gives CASSMGRMNTEAFF. The chain recombines TRBV19 with TRBJ1-1; D remains unclear. The CDR3 runs to 14 residues. Per the germline V gene, CDR1 is LNHDA and CDR2 is SQIVND (reference sequence). V lost 3 bases and J 0 bases, leaving 8 bases between the germline ends.

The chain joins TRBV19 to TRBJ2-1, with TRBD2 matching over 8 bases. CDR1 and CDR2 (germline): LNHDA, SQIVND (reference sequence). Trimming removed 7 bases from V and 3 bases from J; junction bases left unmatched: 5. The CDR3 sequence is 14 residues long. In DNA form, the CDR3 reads TGTGCCAGTAATGGGCGGGGGGTCTACAATGAGCAGTTCTTC. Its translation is CASNGRGVYNEQFF.

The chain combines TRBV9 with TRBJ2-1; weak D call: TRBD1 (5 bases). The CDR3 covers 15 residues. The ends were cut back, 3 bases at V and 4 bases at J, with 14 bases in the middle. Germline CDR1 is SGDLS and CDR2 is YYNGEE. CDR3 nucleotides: TGTGCCAGCAGCGGATTGGACACCCAGTACAATGAGCAGTTCTTC. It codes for CASSGLDTQYNEQFF.

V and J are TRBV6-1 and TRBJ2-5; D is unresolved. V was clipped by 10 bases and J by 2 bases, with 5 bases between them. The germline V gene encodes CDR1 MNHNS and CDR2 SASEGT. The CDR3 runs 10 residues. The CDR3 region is CATDQETQYF. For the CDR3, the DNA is TGTGCCACCGATCAAGAGACCCAGTACTTC.

CDR3 DNA: TGTGCCAGCAGCTTGGAACTAGGGACAGGGGGCACAGATACGCAGTATTTT. Amino acid sequence: CASSLELGTGGTDTQYF. The V and J genes are TRBV5-4 and TRBJ2-3, with 10 bases that match TRBD1. This CDR3 has 17 residues. J was trimmed by 1 base and V by 0 bases; bases with no gene match: 5. Germline CDR1 and CDR2: SGHNT and YYREEE (reference sequence).

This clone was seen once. This chain's CDR3 is CAIREVAGELFF. CDR3 in DNA: TGTGCCATCAGGGAGGTGGCCGGGGAGCTGTTTTTT. The V gene is TRBV10-3, the J gene TRBJ2-2; tentatively, D is TRBD2 (5 bases). The CDR3 has 12 residues. Germline V gene lookup returns CDR1 ENHRY and CDR2 SYGVKD. Trimming removed 6 bases from V and 6 bases from J, with 8 bases in between.